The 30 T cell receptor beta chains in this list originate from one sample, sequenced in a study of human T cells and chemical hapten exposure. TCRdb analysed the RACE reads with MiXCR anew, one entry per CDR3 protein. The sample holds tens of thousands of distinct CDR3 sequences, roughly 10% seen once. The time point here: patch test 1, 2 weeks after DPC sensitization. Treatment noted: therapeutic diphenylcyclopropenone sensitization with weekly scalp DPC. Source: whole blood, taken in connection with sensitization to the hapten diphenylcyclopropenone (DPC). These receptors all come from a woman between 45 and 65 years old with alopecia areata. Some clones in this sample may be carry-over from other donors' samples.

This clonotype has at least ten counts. CDR3 sequence: CASSPRLAGATDTQYF. CDR3 sequence (DNA): TGTGCCAGCAGTCCAAGACTAGCGGGAGCAACAGATACGCAGTATTTT. The chain couples TRBV2 to TRBJ2-3; 12 nucleotides line up with TRBD2. V was clipped by 5 bases and J by 3 bases; unmatched bases: 6. The CDR3 has 16 amino acids. CDR1 is SNHLY, CDR2 FYNNEI, per germline.

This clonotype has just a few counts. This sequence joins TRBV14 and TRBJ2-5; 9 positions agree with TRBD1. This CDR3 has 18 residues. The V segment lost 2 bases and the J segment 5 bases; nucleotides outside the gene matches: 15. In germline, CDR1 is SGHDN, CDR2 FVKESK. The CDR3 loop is CASSQRLPGQGNKETQYF. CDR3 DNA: TGTGCCAGCAGCCAACGATTACCGGGACAGGGAAACAAGGAGACCCAGTACTTC.

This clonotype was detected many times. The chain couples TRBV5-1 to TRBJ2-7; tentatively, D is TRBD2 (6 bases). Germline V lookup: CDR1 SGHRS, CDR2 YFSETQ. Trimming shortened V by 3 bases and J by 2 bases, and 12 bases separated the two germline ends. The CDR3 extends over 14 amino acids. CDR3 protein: CASSSAGTAYEQYF. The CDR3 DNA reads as TGCGCCAGCAGCTCGGCAGGGACTGCCTACGAGCAGTACTTC.

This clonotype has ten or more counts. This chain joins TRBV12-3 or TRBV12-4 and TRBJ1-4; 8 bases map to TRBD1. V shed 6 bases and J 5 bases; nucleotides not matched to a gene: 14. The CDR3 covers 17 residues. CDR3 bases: TGTGCCAGCAGCCAGCTTGGTTTGGGACAGGCAAATGAAAAACTGTTTTTT. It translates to CASSQLGLGQANEKLFF.

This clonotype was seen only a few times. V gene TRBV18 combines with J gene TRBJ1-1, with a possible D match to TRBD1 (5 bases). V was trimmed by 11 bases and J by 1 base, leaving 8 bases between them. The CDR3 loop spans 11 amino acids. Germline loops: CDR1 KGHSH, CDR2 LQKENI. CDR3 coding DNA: TGTGCCGCGGGGGAGAACACTGAAGCTTTCTTT. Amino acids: CAAGENTEAFF.

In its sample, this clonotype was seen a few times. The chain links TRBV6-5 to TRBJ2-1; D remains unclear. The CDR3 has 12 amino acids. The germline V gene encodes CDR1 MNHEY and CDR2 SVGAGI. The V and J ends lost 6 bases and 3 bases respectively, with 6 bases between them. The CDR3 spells CASSSDYNEQFF. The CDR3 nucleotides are TGTGCCAGCAGCTCGGACTACAATGAGCAGTTCTTC.

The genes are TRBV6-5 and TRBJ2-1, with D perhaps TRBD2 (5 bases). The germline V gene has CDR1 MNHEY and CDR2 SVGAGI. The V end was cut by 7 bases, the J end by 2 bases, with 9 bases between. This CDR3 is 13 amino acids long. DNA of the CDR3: TGTGCCAGCACCGGGGAACCCTACAATGAGCAGTTCTTC. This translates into CASTGEPYNEQFF.

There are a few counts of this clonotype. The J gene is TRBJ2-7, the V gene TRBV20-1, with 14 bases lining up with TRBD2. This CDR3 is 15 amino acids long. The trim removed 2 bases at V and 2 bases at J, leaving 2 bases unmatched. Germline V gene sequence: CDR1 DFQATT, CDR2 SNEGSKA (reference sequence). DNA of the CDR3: TGCAGTGCTAGAACGGGACTAGCGGGAGCCTACGAGCAGTACTTC. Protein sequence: CSARTGLAGAYEQYF.

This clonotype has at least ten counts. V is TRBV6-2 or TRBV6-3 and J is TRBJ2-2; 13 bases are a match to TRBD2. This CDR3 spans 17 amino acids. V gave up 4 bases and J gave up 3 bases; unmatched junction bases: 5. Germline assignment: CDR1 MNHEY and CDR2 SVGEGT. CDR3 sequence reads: CASSSPGLAGDTGELFF. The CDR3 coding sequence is TGTGCCAGCAGTTCCCCCGGACTAGCGGGGGACACCGGGGAGCTGTTTTTT.

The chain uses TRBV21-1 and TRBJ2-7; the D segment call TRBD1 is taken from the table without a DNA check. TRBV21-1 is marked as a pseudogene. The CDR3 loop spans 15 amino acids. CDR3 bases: TGTGCCAGCAGCCACGGACAGGGGGCCCTCTACGAGCAGTACTTC. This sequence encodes CASSHGQGALYEQYF.

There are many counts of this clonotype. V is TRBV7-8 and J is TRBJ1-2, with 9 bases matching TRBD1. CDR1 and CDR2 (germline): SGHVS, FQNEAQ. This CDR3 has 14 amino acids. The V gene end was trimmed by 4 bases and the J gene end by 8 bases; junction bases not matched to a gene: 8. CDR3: CASSSKQGAGGYTF. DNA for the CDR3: TGTGCCAGCAGCTCGAAACAGGGGGCTGGAGGCTACACCTTC.

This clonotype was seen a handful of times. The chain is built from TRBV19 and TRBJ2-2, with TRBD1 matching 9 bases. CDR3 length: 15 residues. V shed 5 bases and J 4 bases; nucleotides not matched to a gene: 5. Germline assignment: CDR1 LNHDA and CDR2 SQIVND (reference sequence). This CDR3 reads CASSVWTGATGELFF. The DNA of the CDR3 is TGTGCCAGTAGTGTCTGGACAGGGGCCACCGGGGAGCTGTTTTTT.

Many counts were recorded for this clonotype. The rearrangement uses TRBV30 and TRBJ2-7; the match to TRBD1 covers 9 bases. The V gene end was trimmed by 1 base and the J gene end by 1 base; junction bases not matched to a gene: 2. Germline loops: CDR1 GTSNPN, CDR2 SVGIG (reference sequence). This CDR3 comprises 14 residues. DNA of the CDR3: TGTGCCTGGAGTGGGGGGACAGGGTCCTACGAGCAGTACTTC. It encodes CAWSGGTGSYEQYF.

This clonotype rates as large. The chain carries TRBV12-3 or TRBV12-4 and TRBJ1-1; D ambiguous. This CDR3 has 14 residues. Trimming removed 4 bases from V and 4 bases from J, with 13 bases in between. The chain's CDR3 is CASSSAGGGTEAFF. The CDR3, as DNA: TGTGCCAGCAGTTCGGCAGGCGGCGGCACTGAAGCTTTCTTT.

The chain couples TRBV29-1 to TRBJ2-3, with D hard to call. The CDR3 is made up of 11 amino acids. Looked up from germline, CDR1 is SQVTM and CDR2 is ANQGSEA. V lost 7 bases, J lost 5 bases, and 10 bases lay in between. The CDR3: CSAMTLDTQYF. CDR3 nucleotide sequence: TGCAGCGCGATGACCCTAGATACGCAGTATTTT.

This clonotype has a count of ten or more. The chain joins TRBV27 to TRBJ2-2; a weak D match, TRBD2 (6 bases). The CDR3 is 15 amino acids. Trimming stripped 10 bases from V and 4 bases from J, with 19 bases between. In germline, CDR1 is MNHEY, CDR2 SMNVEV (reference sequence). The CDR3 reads CATFIGAGPTGELFF. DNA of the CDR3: TGTGCCACTTTTATCGGGGCGGGGCCCACCGGGGAGCTGTTTTTT.

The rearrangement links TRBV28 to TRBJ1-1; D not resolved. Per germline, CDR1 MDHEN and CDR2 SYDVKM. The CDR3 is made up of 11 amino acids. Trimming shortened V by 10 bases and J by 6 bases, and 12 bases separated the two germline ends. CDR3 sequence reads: CATTRLAEAFF. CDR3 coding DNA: TGTGCCACGACGCGCCTCGCTGAAGCTTTCTTT. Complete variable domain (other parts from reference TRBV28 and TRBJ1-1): DVKVTQSSRYLVKRTGEKVFLECVQDMDHENMFWYRQDPGLGLRLIYFSYDVKMKEKGDIPEGYSVSREKKERFSLILESASTNQTSMYLCATTRLAEAFFGQGTRLTVV.

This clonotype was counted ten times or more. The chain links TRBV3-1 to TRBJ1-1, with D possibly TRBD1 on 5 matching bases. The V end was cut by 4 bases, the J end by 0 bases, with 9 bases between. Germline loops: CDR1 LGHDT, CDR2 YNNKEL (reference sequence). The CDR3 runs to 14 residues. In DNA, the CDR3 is TGTGCCAGCAGCCGAGGGGTCATGAACACTGAAGCTTTCTTT. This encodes CASSRGVMNTEAFF.

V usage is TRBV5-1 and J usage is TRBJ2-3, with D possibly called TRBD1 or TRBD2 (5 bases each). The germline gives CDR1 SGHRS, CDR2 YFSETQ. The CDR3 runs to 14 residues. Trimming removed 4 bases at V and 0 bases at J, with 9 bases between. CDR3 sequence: CASSPGTSTDTQYF. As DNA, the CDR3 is TGCGCCAGCAGCCCCGGGACCAGCACAGATACGCAGTATTTT.

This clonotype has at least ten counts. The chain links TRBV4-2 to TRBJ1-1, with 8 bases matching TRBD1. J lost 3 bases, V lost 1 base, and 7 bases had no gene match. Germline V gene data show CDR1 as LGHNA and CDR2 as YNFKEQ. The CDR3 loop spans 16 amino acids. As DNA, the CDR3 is TGTGCCAGCAGCCAAGGGCAGGGGGCGCGGTACACTGAAGCTTTCTTT. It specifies CASSQGQGARYTEAFF.

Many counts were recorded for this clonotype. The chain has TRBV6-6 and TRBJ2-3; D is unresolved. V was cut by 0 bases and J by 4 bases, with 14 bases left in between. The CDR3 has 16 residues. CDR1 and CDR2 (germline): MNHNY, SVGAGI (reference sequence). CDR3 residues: CASSYSANLRADTQYF. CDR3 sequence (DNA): TGTGCCAGCAGTTACTCGGCCAATCTTAGGGCAGATACGCAGTATTTT.

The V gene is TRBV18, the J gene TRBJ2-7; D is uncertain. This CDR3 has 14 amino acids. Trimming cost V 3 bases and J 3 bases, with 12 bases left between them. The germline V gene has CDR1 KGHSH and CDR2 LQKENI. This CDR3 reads CASSPSRNFYEQYF. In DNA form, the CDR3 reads TGTGCCAGCTCACCGTCACGGAATTTCTACGAGCAGTACTTC. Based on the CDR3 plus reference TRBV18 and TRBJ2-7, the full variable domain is NAGVMQNPRHLVRRRGQEARLRCSPMKGHSHVYWYRQLPEEGLKFMVYLQKENIIDESGMPKERFSAEFPKEGPSILRIQQVVRGDSAAYFCASSPSRNFYEQYFGPGTRLTVT.

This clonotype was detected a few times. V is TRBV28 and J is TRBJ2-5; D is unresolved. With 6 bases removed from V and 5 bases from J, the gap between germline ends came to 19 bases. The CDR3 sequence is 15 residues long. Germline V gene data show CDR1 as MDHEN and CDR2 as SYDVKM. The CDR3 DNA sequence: TGTGCCAGCAGCCCCGACATCGTGGCCCGGGAGACCCAGTACTTC. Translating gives CASSPDIVARETQYF.

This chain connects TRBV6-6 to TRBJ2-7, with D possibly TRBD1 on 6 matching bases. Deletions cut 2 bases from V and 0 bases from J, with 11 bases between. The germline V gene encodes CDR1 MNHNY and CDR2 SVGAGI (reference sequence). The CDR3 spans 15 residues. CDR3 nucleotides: TGTGCCAGCAGTTACGCCGGGACAAACTCCTACGAGCAGTACTTC. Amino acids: CASSYAGTNSYEQYF.

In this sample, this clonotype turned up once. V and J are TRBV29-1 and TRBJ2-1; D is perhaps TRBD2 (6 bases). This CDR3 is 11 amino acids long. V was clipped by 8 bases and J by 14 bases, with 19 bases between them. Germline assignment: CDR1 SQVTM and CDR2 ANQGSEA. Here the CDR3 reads CSPRPPGLEFF. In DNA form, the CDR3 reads TGCAGCCCCCGTCCGCCGGGACTCGAGTTCTTC.

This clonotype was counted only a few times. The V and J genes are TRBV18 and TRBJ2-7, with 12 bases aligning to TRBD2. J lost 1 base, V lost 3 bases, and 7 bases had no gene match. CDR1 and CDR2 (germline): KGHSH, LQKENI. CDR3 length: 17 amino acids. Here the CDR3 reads CASSPLAGGPESYEQYF. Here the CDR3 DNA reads TGTGCCAGCTCACCGCTAGCGGGAGGGCCTGAGTCCTACGAGCAGTACTTC.

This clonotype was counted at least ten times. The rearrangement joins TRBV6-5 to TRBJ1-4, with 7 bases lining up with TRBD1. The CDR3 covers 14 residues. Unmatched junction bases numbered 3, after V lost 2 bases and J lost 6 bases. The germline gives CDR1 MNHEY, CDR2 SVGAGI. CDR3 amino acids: CASSYIQGYEKLFF. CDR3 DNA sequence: TGTGCCAGCAGTTACATACAGGGGTATGAAAAACTGTTTTTT.

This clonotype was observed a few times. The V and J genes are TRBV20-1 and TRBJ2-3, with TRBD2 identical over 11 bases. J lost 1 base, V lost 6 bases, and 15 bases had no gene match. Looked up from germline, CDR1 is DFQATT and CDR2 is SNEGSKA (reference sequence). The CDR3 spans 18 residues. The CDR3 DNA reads TGCAGTGCCCCAGGGACTAGCGGAAAGGTGGCACGCACAGATACGCAGTATTTT. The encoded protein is CSAPGTSGKVARTDTQYF.

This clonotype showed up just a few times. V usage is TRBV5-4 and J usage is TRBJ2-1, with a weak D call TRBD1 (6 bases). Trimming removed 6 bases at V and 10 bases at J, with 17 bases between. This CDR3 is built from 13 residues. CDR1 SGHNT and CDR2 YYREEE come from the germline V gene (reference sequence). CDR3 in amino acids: CASKLWGQKEQFF. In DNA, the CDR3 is TGTGCCAGCAAATTATGGGGACAAAAAGAGCAGTTCTTC.

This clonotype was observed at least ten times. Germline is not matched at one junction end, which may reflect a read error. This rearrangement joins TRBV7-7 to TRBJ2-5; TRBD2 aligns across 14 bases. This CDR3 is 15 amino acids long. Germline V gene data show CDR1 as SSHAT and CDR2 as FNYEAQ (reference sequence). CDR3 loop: CASSSTSGGAETQYF. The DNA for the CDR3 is TGTGCTAGCAGCTCGACTAGCGGGGGGGCCGAGACCCAGTACTTC.